The 13 T cell receptor beta chains below all came from one sample that was sequenced in a study of tumor-infiltrating lymphocytes in primary liver carcinoma. Germline DNA was extracted too, while blood RNA derived from unsorted whole blood. The investigators made TCR beta cDNA from around 540 ng total RNA, using a constant-region primer. TCR beta libraries came from three nested multiplex PCR rounds using slightly modified ARM-PCR. The first two PCR rounds used TRBV1-TRBV30 primers with a Cbeta primer, about 9 cycles each. TCRdb reprocessed the multiplex PCR reads via MiXCR and lists one record per CDR3 protein. Of roughly 330,000 distinct CDR3 sequences listed, less than 70% are singletons. The sequenced sample was peripheral blood. Source of these receptors: a man aged 35 to 55 with primary liver carcinoma and hepatitis B virus infection.

As regards this clonotype: The conserved final phenylalanine or tryptophan is absent from the CDR3, which likely points to a read error. The rearrangement joins TRBV5-6 to TRBJ1-2; a possible D gene is TRBD1 (5 bases). The CDR3 extends over 19 amino acids. Germline values: CDR1 SGHDT, CDR2 YYEEEE. Trimming cost V 1 base and J 3 bases, with 25 bases left between them. DNA for the CDR3: TGTGCCAGCAGCTTGTGGGGCTATAAAAGCCTCGGAGGGTACTATGGCTACACCTTA. It is translated as CASSLWGYKSLGGYYGYTL.

Details on this clonotype: This clone may be a read error of a much larger clone one base away. Here the CDR3 DNA reads TGTGCCAGCAGTGCAGGCCCAACGGGGTACAATGAGCAGTTCTTC. It is translated as CASSAGPTGYNEQFF. The J gene is TRBJ2-1, the V gene TRBV6-5, with a tentative D call TRBD2 (5 bases). The CDR3 contains 15 residues. Deletions cut 5 bases from V and 4 bases from J, with 15 bases between. Germline CDR1 and CDR2: MNHEY and SVGAGI.

The sample holds many counts of this clonotype. V gene TRBV6-2 or TRBV6-3 combines with J gene TRBJ1-2, with D maybe TRBD1 (5 bases). The length of the CDR3 is 11 residues. Germline CDR1 reads MNHEY; CDR2 reads SVGEGT. V shed 2 bases and J shed 7 bases, with 5 bases lying between them. DNA for the CDR3: TGTGCCAGCAGTTACCAGGGTGGCTACACCTTC. Translating gives CASSYQGGYTF.

This clonotype appeared many times. The V call is TRBV11-2, the J call TRBJ2-5; D may match TRBD1 or TRBD2 (6 bases each). The CDR3 contains 12 residues. V lost 1 base and J 9 bases, leaving 9 bases between the germline ends. Looked up from germline, CDR1 is SGHAT and CDR2 is FQNNGV. The CDR3 spells CASSLAEGAQYF. CDR3 DNA: TGTGCCAGCAGCTTAGCGGAGGGGGCCCAGTACTTC. The full variable domain, rest sourced from reference TRBV11-2 and TRBJ2-5, is EAGVAQSPRYKIIEKRQSVAFWCNPISGHATLYWYQQILGQGPKLLIQFQNNGVVDDSQLPKDRFSAERLKGVDSTLKIQPAKLEDSAVYLCASSLAEGAQYFGPGTRLLVL.

This clonotype was counted between two and nine times. This chain uses TRBV5-1 with TRBJ2-7; no clear D gene. Per the germline V gene, CDR1 is SGHRS and CDR2 is YFSETQ. The CDR3 extends over 11 amino acids. Trimming took 6 bases from V and 5 from J, leaving 9 bases between them. The CDR3 spells CASMSADEQYF. Here the CDR3 DNA reads TGCGCCAGCATGTCAGCAGACGAGCAGTACTTC. The variable domain in full, with the rest retrieved from reference TRBV5-1 and TRBJ2-7, is KAGVTQTPRYLIKTRGQQVTLSCSPISGHRSVSWYQQTPGQGLQFLFEYFSETQRNKGNFPGRFSGRQFSNSRSEMNVSTLELGDSALYLCASMSADEQYFGPGTRLTVT.

About this clonotype: One junction end does not reproduce the germline sequence, and a read error may be involved. The DNA of the CDR3 is TGTGCCAGCAGCGCTTCCCCGAACGGGGAGCCGTTTTTT. This encodes CASSASPNGEPFF. This sequence joins TRBV5-4 and TRBJ2-2, with D perhaps TRBD2 (5 bases). This CDR3 region has 13 residues. Germline loops: CDR1 SGHNT, CDR2 YYREEE (reference sequence).

This chain connects TRBV12-3 or TRBV12-4 to TRBJ2-1; 11 bases line up with TRBD2. The trim removed 4 bases at V and 0 bases at J, leaving 11 bases unmatched. CDR3 size: 19 residues. The CDR3 bases are TGTGCCAGCAGTTCAATATCGGGACTAGCGGTCCTCTCCTACAATGAGCAGTTCTTC. It translates to CASSSISGLAVLSYNEQFF.

About this clonotype itself: The germline gene is not matched at one end of the junction; a read error may be the cause. J is TRBJ2-5 and V is TRBV11-2; D gene unclear. The CDR3 totals 14 residues. The germline gives CDR1 SGHAT, CDR2 FQNNGV. This CDR3 reads CVSSLNRQQETQYF. CDR3 coding DNA: TGTGTCAGCAGCCTAAATCGCCAACAAGAGACCCAGTACTTC.

Concerning this clonotype itself: A much larger clone differs by one base, so this may be a read error. The chain combines TRBV6-5 with TRBJ2-1, with D possibly being TRBD1 (7 bases). The CDR3 is 15 amino acids. The germline V gene has CDR1 MNHEY and CDR2 SVGAGI. The chain's CDR3 is CSSSQGGQSYNEQFF. The DNA of the CDR3 is TGTTCCAGCAGTCAGGGGGGACAGTCCTACAATGAGCAGTTCTTC.

This chain joins TRBV30 and TRBJ2-2; possibly TRBD2 for D (6 bases). V was clipped by 7 bases and J by 1 base, with 10 bases between them. Germline V lookup: CDR1 GTSNPN, CDR2 SVGIG (reference sequence). This CDR3 contains 13 residues. CDR3 coding DNA: TGTGCCTTGAGGGGAGGGAACACCGGGGAGCTGTTTTTT. It is translated as CALRGGNTGELFF.

The V call is TRBV7-9, the J call TRBJ1-3; no reliable D call. The V end lost 0 bases, the J end lost 2 bases, and 17 bases lay between the germline ends. Germline CDR1 reads SEHNR; CDR2 reads FQNEAQ (reference sequence). CDR3 length: 18 amino acids. In DNA, the CDR3 is TGTGCCAGCAGCTTAGCCCTCGCCGGCCGTTCCCCTGGAAACACCATATATTTT. As protein: CASSLALAGRSPGNTIYF.

Many counts were recorded for this clonotype. The rearrangement links TRBV12-3 or TRBV12-4 to TRBJ2-1, with 8 nucleotides matching TRBD1. V was pared by 2 bases and J by 2 bases, with 11 bases of the junction left unmatched. The CDR3 length is 18 residues. The CDR3, as DNA: TGTGCCAGCAGTTTACCCTCCAGACAGGGGCTCGCCTACAATGAGCAGTTCTTC. It yields the protein CASSLPSRQGLAYNEQFF.

Details on this clonotype: This sequence may be a read error, since a much larger clone differs from it by one base. The V gene is TRBV5-4, the J gene TRBJ2-1; maybe TRBD1 (7 bases). V was clipped by 4 bases and J by 9 bases, with 20 bases between them. The CDR3 loop spans 15 amino acids. Germline CDR1 is SGHNT and CDR2 is YYREEE (reference sequence). In DNA, the CDR3 is TGTGCCAGCAGCGAGCAGGGGGGCCGGGCAGGTGAGCAGTTCTTC. It encodes CASSEQGGRAGEQFF.